Below are 20 T cell receptor beta chains sequenced from a single sample in a study of T cells in Graves' hyperthyroidism and ophthalmopathy. Amplification yielded TCR beta CDR3 regions, with RNA transcripts as the source. HTBI primers were employed in a first-round RT-PCR of the TCR CDR3. TCRdb independently ran MiXCR on the multiplex PCR reads; one entry per CDR3 protein. The sample records 300,000 or so distinct CDR3 sequences, under 25% being singletons. The sample consisted of blood. These receptors all stem from a woman aged 45-60 years with Graves' hyperthyroidism.

Many counts were recorded for this clonotype. The chain recombines TRBV11-2 with TRBJ1-1; the D is unclear. The ends were cut back, 3 bases at V and 7 bases at J, with 9 bases in the middle. CDR1 SGHAT and CDR2 FQNNGV come from the germline V gene. The length of the CDR3 is 12 residues. The CDR3 DNA follows: TGTGCCAGCAGCTTCGTCCGCTATGAAGCTTTCTTT. Its protein product is CASSFVRYEAFF.

In its sample, this clonotype was seen a few times. This may come from a read error, since a much larger clone is one base off. The J gene is TRBJ2-1, the V gene TRBV7-8, with D uncertain. Germline CDR1 is SGHVS and CDR2 is FQNEAQ. The CDR3 contains 14 residues. The CDR3 nucleotides read TGTGCCAGCAGCTTAGCGTCCCACTACAATGAGCAGTCCTTC. Translating it yields CASSLASHYNEQSF.

As for this clonotype: Being one base from a much bigger clone, this may be a read error. The V gene is TRBV2, the J gene TRBJ2-3, with TRBD1 matching 11 bases. The length of the CDR3 is 16 residues. The V gene's germline CDR1 is SNHLY and CDR2 FYNNEI. CDR3 sequence (DNA): TGTGTCAGCAGCCCCAGGACAGGGGGCGGAACAGATACGCAGTATTTT. It encodes CVSSPRTGGGTDTQYF.

This clonotype was detected many times. The chain carries TRBV27 and TRBJ2-7; 7 nucleotides align to TRBD2. The CDR3 extends over 15 amino acids. J gave up 0 bases and V 3 bases, and 5 bases lay outside the gene matches. Germline CDR1 reads MNHEY; CDR2 reads SMNVEV (reference sequence). This CDR3 reads CASSFLADNSYEQYF. For the CDR3, the DNA is TGTGCCAGCAGTTTCCTAGCGGACAACTCCTACGAGCAGTACTTC.

This clonotype was counted at least ten times. The V call is TRBV20-1, the J call TRBJ1-6; D gene unclear. V lost 6 bases, J lost 6 bases, and 15 bases lay in between. Germline CDR1 reads DFQATT; CDR2 reads SNEGSKA (reference sequence). This CDR3 is built from 14 residues. The CDR3 protein is CSAIQATGNSPLHF. Written as DNA, the CDR3 is TGCAGTGCAATCCAGGCGACGGGTAATTCACCCCTCCACTTT.

This clonotype has ten or more counts. The rearrangement links TRBV29-1 to TRBJ2-1; 10 bases are shared with TRBD2. Germline loops: CDR1 SQVTM, CDR2 ANQGSEA. With 6 bases clipped from V and 8 bases from J, the junction kept 10 bases outside the gene matches. The CDR3 covers 14 residues. The CDR3 nucleotides read TGCAGCGTAGGGGCTAGCGGGAGTCTAGATGAGCAGTTCTTC. Its translation is CSVGASGSLDEQFF.

At least ten counts were recorded for this clonotype. The chain combines TRBV5-1 with TRBJ2-7; 7 bases fit TRBD1. The V gene end was trimmed by 1 base and the J gene end by 6 bases; junction bases not matched to a gene: 4. The CDR3 totals 13 residues. Germline V CDR1 and CDR2: SGHRS, YFSETQ. CDR3 coding DNA: TGCGCCAGCAGCTTGACTGGGACAGTCGAGCAGTACTTC. Translating it yields CASSLTGTVEQYF.

The gene calls are TRBV7-8 and TRBJ1-1; no definite D call. CDR3 size: 15 residues. Trimming left V 1 base short and J 1 base short, with 10 bases between. Per the germline V gene, CDR1 is SGHVS and CDR2 is FQNEAQ. CDR3 in amino acids: CASSLGAGRNTEAFF. The CDR3 DNA follows: TGTGCCAGCAGCTTAGGTGCGGGGAGGAACACTGAAGCTTTCTTT. The complete variable domain, with remaining parts taken from reference TRBV7-8 and TRBJ1-1, reads GAGVSQSPRYKVAKRGQDVALRCDPISGHVSLFWYQQALGQGPEFLTYFQNEAQLDKSGLPSDRFFAERPEGSVSTLKIQRTQQEDSAVYLCASSLGAGRNTEAFFGQGTRLTVV.

This clonotype appeared many times. This chain connects TRBV20-1 to TRBJ2-1, with 11 bases aligning to TRBD2. V lost 6 bases and J lost 0; bases outside the gene matches: 10. Germline V gene lookup returns CDR1 DFQATT and CDR2 SNEGSKA (reference sequence). This CDR3 region has 17 residues. This CDR3 is CSASTSGIRSSYNEQFF. The CDR3, as DNA: TGCAGTGCATCGACTAGCGGGATCCGGAGCTCCTACAATGAGCAGTTCTTC.

This clonotype has a count of ten or more. V is TRBV3-1 and J is TRBJ1-1; D gene uncertain. The CDR3 runs to 13 residues. V lost 4 bases and J lost 4, with 10 bases in between. CDR1 LGHDT and CDR2 YNNKEL come from the germline V gene (reference sequence). CDR3 DNA sequence: TGTGCCAGCAGCCGATCGAAGAGCACTGAAGCTTTCTTT. This gives the protein CASSRSKSTEAFF.

This clonotype was seen at least ten times. The chain couples TRBV2 to TRBJ1-1, with D possibly matching TRBD1 (6 bases). The CDR3 covers 13 residues. V was clipped by 8 bases and J by 1 base, with 11 bases between them. From germline, CDR1 is SNHLY and CDR2 FYNNEI. CDR3 in amino acids: CASHRVGNTEAFF. The CDR3 coding sequence is TGTGCCAGCCACAGGGTGGGGAACACTGAAGCTTTCTTT.

The chain uses TRBV19 and TRBJ2-1; D is possibly TRBD1 or TRBD2 (5 bases each). The CDR3 spans 14 residues. The V gene's germline CDR1 is LNHDA and CDR2 SQIVND (reference sequence). The V gene lost 5 bases and the J gene lost 4 bases, with 12 bases spanning the gap. The CDR3 spells CASSPRDVYNEQFF. CDR3 in DNA: TGTGCCAGTAGTCCCCGGGACGTGTACAATGAGCAGTTCTTC.

This clonotype has at least ten counts. The gene calls are TRBV5-1 and TRBJ2-7; D tentatively reads TRBD1 or TRBD2 (7 bases each). The CDR3 loop spans 15 amino acids. Germline V gene lookup returns CDR1 SGHRS and CDR2 YFSETQ. V shed 7 bases and J shed 6 bases, with 23 bases lying between them. The CDR3 DNA follows: TGCGCCAGCTCCCAGGGGGGGACGGGACCTTTCGAGCAGTACTTC. Its translation: CASSQGGTGPFEQYF.

This clonotype was seen many times. The V call is TRBV20-1, the J call TRBJ2-1; maybe TRBD2 (7 bases). V was pared by 3 bases and J by 9 bases, with 15 bases between. CDR3 length: 13 amino acids. Germline CDR1 reads DFQATT; CDR2 reads SNEGSKA (reference sequence). This CDR3 is CSARGGQGSEQFF. CDR3 coding DNA: TGCAGTGCTAGGGGGGGGCAGGGCTCTGAGCAGTTCTTC.

The table lists this clonotype with many counts. The V and J genes are TRBV18 and TRBJ2-1, with TRBD1 matching over 7 bases. The CDR3 contains 14 residues. V lost 1 base, J lost 6 bases, and 3 bases stayed unmatched. Germline V gene sequence: CDR1 KGHSH, CDR2 LQKENI. DNA of the CDR3: TGTGCCAGCTCACCACGACAGGGACGCAATGAGCAGTTCTTC. Protein product: CASSPRQGRNEQFF.

This clonotype was seen ten or more times. This rearrangement joins TRBV20-1 to TRBJ2-3; D gene uncertain. Germline V gives CDR1 DFQATT, CDR2 SNEGSKA (reference sequence). V shed 6 bases and J shed 6 bases, with 10 bases lying between them. The CDR3 is 11 amino acids. CDR3 sequence reads: CSATQRDTQYF. DNA of the CDR3: TGCAGTGCAACCCAAAGGGATACGCAGTATTTT.

This clonotype was detected many times. This chain connects TRBV12-3 or TRBV12-4 to TRBJ1-1; 10 bases map to TRBD1. The V and J ends lost 5 bases and 9 bases, in that order; junction bases with no gene match: 12. CDR3 length: 15 residues. For the CDR3, the DNA is TGTGCCAGCAGTCTATCGACAGGGGGCGTGGGAAAAGCTTTCTTT. Encoded protein: CASSLSTGGVGKAFF.

By its share, this clonotype is medium-sized (0.01 to 0.1%). The chain joins TRBV2 to TRBJ1-5, with D possibly TRBD1 on 5 matching bases. The CDR3 consists of 15 residues. Germline V gives CDR1 SNHLY, CDR2 FYNNEI. V lost 6 bases and J lost 3, with 15 bases in between. Written as DNA, the CDR3 is TGTGCCAGCAGCCAGATCCAGGGTGTCAATCAGCCCCAGCATTTT. Translated, it gives CASSQIQGVNQPQHF.

The gene calls are TRBV5-1 and TRBJ2-5, with D possibly matching TRBD2 (5 bases). Germline loops: CDR1 SGHRS, CDR2 YFSETQ. The V end was cut by 4 bases, the J end by 4 bases, with 14 bases between. CDR3 length: 14 residues. CDR3 amino acids: CASSQDGLPETQYF. The CDR3 DNA follows: TGCGCCAGCAGCCAGGACGGACTTCCAGAGACCCAGTACTTC.

This clonotype has ten or more counts. This chain's CDR3 is CASSFPRTGRPDTQYF. CDR3 DNA sequence: TGTGCCAGCAGTTTCCCACGGACAGGGAGGCCAGATACGCAGTATTTT. This chain connects TRBV28 to TRBJ2-3; 8 nucleotides align to TRBD1. The V gene's germline CDR1 is MDHEN and CDR2 SYDVKM. V trimming: 3 bases; J trimming: 4 bases; junction bases outside the gene matches: 9. The CDR3 is made up of 16 amino acids.